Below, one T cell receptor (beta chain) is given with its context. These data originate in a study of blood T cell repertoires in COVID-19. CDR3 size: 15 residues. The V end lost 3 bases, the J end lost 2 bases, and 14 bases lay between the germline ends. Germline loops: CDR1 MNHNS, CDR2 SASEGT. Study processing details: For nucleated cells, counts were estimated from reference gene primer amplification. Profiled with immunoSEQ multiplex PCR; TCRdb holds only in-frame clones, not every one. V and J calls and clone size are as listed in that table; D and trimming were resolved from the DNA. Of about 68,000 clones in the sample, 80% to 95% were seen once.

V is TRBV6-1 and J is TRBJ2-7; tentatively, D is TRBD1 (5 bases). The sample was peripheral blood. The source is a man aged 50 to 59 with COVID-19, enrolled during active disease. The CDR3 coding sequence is TGTGCCAGCAGTGAGGGGCATACAGAGACCTACGAGCAGTACTTC. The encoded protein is CASSEGHTETYEQYF.